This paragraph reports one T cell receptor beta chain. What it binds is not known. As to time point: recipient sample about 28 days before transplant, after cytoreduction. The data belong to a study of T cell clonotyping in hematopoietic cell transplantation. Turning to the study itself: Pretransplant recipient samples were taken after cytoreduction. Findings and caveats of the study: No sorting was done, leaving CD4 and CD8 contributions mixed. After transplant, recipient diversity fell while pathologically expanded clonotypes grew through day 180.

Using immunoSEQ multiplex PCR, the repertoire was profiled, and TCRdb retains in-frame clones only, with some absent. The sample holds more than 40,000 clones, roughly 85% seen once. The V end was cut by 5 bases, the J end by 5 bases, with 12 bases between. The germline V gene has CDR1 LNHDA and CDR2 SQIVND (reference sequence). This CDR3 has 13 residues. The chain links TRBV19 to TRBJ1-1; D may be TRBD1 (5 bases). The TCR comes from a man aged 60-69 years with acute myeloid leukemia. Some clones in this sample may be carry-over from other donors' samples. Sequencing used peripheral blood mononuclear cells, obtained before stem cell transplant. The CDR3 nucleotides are TGTGCCAGTAGTGAGCAGGGTGGGACTGAAGCTTTCTTT. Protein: CASSEQGGTEAFF.